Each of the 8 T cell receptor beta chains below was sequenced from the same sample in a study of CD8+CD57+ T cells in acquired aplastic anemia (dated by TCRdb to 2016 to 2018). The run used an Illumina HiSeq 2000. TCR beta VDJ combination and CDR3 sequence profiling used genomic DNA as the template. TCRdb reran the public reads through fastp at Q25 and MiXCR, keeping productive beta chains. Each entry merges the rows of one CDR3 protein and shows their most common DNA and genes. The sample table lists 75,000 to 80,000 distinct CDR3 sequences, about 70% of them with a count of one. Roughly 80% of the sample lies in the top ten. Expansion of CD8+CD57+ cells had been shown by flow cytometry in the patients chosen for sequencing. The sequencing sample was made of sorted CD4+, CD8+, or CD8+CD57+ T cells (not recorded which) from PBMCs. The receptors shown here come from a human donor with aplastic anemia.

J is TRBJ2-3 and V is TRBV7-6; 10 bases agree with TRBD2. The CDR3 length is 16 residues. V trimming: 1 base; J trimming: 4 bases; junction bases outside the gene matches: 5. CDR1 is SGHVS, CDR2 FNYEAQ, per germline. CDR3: CASSLDPSGGSDTQYF. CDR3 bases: TGTGCCAGCAGCTTAGACCCTAGCGGGGGATCAGATACGCAGTATTTT.

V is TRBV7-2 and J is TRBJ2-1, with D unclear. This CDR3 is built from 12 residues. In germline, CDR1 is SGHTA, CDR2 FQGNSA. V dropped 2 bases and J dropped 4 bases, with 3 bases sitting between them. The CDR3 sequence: CASSLSYNEQFF. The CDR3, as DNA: TGTGCCAGCAGCTTAAGTTACAATGAGCAGTTCTTC.

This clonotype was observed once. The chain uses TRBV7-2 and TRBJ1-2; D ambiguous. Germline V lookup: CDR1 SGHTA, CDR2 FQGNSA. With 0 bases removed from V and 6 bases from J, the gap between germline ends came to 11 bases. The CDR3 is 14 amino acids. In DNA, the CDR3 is TGTGCCAGCAGCTTAGCCTTCTCAACGGATGGCTACACCTTC. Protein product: CASSLAFSTDGYTF.

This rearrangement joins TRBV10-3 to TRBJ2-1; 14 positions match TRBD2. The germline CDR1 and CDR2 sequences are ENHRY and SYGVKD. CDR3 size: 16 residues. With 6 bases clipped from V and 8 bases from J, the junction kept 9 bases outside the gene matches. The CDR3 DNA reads TGTGCCATCAGGACCGGGACTAGCGGGAGTCTCGATGAGCAGTTCTTC. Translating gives CAIRTGTSGSLDEQFF.

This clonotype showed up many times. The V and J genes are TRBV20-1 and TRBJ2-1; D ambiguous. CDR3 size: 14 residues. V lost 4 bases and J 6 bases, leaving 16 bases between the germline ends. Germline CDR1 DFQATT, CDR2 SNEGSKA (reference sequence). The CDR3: CSATLGGEGNEQFF. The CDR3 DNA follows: TGCAGTGCTACTTTAGGTGGGGAAGGCAATGAGCAGTTCTTC.

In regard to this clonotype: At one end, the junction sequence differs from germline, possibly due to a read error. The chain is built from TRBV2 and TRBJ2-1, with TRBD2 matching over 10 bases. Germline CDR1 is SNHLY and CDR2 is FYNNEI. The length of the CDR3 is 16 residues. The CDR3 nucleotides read TGTGCCAGCAGCTACCGAAGCGGGAGGGATGGGGTTGAGCAGATCTTC. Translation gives CASSYRSGRDGVEQIF.

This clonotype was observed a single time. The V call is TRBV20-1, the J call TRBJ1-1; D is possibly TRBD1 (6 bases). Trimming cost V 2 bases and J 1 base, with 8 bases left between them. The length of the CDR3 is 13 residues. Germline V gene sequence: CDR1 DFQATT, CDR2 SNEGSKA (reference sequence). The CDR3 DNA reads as TGCAGTGCTAGAATGACAGGGAACACTGAAGCTTTCTTT. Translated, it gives CSARMTGNTEAFF.

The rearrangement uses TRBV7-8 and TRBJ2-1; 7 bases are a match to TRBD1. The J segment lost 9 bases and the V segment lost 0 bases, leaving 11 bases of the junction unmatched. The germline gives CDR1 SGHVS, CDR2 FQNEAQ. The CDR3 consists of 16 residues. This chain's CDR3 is CASSLAGTASLLEQFF. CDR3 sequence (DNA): TGTGCCAGCAGCTTAGCGGGGACAGCCAGCCTCCTTGAGCAGTTCTTC.